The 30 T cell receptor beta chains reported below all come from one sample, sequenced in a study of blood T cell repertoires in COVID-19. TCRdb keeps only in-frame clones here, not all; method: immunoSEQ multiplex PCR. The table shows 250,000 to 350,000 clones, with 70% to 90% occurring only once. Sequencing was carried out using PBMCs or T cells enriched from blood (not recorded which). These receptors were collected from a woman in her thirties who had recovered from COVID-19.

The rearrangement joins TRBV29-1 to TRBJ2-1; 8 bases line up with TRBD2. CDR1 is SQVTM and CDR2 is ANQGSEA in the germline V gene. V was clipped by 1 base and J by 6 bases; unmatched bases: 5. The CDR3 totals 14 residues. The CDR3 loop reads CSVEGGLAGNEQFF. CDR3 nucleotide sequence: TGCAGCGTTGAAGGAGGGCTAGCGGGCAATGAGCAGTTCTTC.

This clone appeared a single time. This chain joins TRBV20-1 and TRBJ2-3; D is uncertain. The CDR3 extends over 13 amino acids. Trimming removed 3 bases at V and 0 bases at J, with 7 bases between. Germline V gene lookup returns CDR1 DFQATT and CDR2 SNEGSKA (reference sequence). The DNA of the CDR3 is TGCAGTGCTAGTCCCCGGAGCACAGATACGCAGTATTTT. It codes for CSASPRSTDTQYF.

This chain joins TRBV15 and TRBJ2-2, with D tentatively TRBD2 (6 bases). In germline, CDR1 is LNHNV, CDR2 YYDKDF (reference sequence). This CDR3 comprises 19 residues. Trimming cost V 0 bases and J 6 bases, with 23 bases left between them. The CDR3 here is CATSRESGRILTGSGELFF. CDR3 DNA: TGTGCCACCAGCAGAGAGTCAGGGAGGATCCTTACTGGTTCCGGGGAGCTGTTTTTT.

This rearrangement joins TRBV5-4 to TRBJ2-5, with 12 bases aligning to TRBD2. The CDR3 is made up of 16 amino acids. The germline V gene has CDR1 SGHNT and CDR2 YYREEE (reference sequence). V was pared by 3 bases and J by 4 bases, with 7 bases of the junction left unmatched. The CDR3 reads CASSSTTSGGRETQYF. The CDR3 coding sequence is TGTGCCAGCAGCTCCACAACTAGCGGGGGGCGAGAGACCCAGTACTTC.

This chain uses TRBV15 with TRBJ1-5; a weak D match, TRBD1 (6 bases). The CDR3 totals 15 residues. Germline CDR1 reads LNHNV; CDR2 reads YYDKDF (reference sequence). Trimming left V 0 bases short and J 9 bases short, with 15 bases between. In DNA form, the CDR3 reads TGTGCCACCAGCAGAGACGGGGAGGGGGTCCGGCCCCAGCATTTT. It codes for CATSRDGEGVRPQHF.

CDR3 amino acids: CASSLDSAYEQYF. DNA for the CDR3: TGTGCCAGCAGCTTGGATAGCGCCTACGAGCAGTACTTC. V usage is TRBV5-8 and J usage is TRBJ2-7; tentative D call: TRBD2 (5 bases). The V gene's germline CDR1 is SGHTS and CDR2 YDEGEE. This CDR3 region has 13 residues. V lost 0 bases and J 2 bases, leaving 6 bases between the germline ends.

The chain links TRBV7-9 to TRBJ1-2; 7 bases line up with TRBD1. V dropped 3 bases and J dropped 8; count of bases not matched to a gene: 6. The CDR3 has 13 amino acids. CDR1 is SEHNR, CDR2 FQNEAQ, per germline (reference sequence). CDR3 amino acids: CASSLDRSGGYTF. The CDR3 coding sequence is TGTGCCAGCAGCTTGGACAGGTCTGGGGGCTACACCTTC. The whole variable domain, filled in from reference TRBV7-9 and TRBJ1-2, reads DTGVSQNPRHKITKRGQNVTFRCDPISEHNRLYWYRQTLGQGPEFLTYFQNEAQLEKSRLLSDRFSAERPKGSFSTLEIQRTEQGDSAMYLCASSLDRSGGYTFGSGTRLTVV.

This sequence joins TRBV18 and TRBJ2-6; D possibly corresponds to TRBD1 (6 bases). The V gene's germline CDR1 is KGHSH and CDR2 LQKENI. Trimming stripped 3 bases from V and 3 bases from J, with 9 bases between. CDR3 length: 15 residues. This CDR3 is CASSPQGSGANVLTF. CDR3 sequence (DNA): TGTGCCAGCTCACCCCAGGGGAGTGGGGCCAACGTCCTGACTTTC. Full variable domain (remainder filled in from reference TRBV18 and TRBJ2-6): NAGVMQNPRHLVRRRGQEARLRCSPMKGHSHVYWYRQLPEEGLKFMVYLQKENIIDESGMPKERFSAEFPKEGPSILRIQQVVRGDSAAYFCASSPQGSGANVLTFGAGSRLTVL.

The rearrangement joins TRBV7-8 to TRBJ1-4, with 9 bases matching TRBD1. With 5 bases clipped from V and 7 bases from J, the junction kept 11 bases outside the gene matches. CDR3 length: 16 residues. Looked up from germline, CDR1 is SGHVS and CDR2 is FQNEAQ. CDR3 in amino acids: CASSLGRGQGVEKLFF. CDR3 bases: TGTGCCAGCAGCCTCGGACGGGGACAGGGTGTTGAAAAACTGTTTTTT.

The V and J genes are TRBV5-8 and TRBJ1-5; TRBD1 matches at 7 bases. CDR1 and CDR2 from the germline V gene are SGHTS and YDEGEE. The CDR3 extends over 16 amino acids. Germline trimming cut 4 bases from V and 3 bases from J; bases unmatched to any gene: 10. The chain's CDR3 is CASSARTGPLNQPQHF. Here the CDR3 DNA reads TGTGCCAGCAGCGCCCGGACAGGCCCTCTCAATCAGCCCCAGCATTTT.

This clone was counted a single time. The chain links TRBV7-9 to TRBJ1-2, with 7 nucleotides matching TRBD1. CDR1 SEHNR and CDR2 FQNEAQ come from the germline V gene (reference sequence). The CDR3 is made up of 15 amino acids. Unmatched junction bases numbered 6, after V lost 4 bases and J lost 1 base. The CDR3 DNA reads TGTGCCAGCAGCTCCAGCGACAGGGATAACTATGGCTACACCTTC. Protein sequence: CASSSSDRDNYGYTF.

CDR3 loop: CASSLLPSGILYEQYF. DNA for the CDR3: TGTGCCAGCAGCTTACTACCTAGCGGGATACTCTACGAGCAGTACTTC. The rearrangement uses TRBV7-8 and TRBJ2-7, with TRBD2 identical over 9 bases. The CDR3 contains 16 residues. The germline gives CDR1 SGHVS, CDR2 FQNEAQ. The junction had 8 bases not matched to a gene; V was cut back by 2 bases and J by 3 bases. Complete variable domain (other parts from reference TRBV7-8 and TRBJ2-7): GAGVSQSPRYKVAKRGQDVALRCDPISGHVSLFWYQQALGQGPEFLTYFQNEAQLDKSGLPSDRFFAERPEGSVSTLKIQRTQQEDSAVYLCASSLLPSGILYEQYFGPGTRLTVT.

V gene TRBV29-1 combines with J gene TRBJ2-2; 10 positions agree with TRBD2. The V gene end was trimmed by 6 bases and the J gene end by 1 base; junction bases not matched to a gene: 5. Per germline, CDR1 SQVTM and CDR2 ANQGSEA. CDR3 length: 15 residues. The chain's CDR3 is CSVPSGGENTGELFF. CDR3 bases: TGCAGCGTCCCTAGCGGGGGAGAGAACACCGGGGAGCTGTTTTTT.

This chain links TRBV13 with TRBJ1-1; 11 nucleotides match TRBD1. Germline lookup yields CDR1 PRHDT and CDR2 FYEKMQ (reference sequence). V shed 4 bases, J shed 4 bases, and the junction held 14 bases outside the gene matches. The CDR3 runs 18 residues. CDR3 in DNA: TGTGCCAGCAGCTCGATAGACCGGGACAGGGGGGTTTTCACTGAAGCTTTCTTT. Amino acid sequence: CASSSIDRDRGVFTEAFF.

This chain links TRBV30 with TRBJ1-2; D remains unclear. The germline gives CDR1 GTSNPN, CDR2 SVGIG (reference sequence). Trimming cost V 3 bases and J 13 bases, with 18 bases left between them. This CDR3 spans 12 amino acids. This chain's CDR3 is CAWRGRGSVGTF. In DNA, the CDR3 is TGTGCCTGGAGGGGGAGAGGATCGGTTGGCACCTTC.

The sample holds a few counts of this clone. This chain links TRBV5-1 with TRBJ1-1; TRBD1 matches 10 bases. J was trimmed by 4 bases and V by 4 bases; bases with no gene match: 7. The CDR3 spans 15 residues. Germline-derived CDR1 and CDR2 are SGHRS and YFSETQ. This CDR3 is CASSGDRGAGTEAFF. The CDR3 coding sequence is TGCGCCAGCAGCGGGGACAGGGGTGCGGGCACTGAAGCTTTCTTT.

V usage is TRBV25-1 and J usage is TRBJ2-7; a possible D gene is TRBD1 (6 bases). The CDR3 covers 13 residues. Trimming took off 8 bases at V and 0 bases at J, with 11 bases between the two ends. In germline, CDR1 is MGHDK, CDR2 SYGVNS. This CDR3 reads CASAGAFSYEQYF. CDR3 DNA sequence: TGTGCCAGCGCAGGGGCCTTCTCCTACGAGCAGTACTTC.

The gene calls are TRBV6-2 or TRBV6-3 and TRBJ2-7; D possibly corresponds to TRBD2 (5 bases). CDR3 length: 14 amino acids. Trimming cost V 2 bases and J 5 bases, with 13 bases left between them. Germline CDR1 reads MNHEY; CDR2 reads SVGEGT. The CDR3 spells CASSYVPGSHEQYF. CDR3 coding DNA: TGTGCCAGCAGTTACGTTCCGGGGTCCCACGAGCAGTACTTC.

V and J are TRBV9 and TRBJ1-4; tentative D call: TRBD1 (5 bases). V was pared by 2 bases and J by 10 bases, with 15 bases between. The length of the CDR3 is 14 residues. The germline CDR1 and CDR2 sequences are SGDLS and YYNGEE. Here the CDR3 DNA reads TGTGCCAGCAGCGTCGACAGTTCTAAGGGAAAACTGTTTTTT. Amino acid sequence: CASSVDSSKGKLFF. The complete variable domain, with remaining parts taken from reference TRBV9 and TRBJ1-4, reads DSGVTQTPKHLITATGQRVTLRCSPRSGDLSVYWYQQSLDQGLQFLIQYYNGEERAKGNILERFSAQQFPDLHSELNLSSLELGDSALYFCASSVDSSKGKLFFGSGTQLSVL.

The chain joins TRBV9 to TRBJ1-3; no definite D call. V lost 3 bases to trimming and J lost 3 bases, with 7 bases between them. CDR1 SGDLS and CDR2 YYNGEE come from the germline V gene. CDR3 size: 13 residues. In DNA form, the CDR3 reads TGTGCCAGCAGCGCCCCCAGTGGAAACACCATATATTTT. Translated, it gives CASSAPSGNTIYF. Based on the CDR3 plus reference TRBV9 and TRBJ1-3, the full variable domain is DSGVTQTPKHLITATGQRVTLRCSPRSGDLSVYWYQQSLDQGLQFLIQYYNGEERAKGNILERFSAQQFPDLHSELNLSSLELGDSALYFCASSAPSGNTIYFGEGSWLTVV.

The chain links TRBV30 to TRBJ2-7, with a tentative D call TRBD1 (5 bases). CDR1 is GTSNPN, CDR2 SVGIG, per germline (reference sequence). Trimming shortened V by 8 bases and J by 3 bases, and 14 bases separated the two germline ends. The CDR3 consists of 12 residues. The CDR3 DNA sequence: TGTGCCGGAGTGCTCAGGGACTACGAGCAGTACTTC. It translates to CAGVLRDYEQYF.

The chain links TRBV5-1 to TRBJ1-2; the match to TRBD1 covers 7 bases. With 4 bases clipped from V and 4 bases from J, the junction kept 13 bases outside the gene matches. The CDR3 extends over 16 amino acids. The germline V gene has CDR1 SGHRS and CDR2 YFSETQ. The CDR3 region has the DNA TGCGCCAGCAGCGCTACCCCGGACAGGAGCTCCTATGGCTACACCTTC. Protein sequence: CASSATPDRSSYGYTF.

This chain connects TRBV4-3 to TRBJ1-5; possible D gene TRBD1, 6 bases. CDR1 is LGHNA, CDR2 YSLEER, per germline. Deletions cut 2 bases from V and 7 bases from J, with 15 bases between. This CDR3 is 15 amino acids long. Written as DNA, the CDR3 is TGCGCCAGCAGCCAACCCTACAGGGTGCGGCAGCCCCAGCATTTT. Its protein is CASSQPYRVRQPQHF.

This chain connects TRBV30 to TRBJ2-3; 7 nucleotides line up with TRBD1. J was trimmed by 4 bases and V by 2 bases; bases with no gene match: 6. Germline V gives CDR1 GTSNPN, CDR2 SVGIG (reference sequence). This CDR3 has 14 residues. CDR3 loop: CAWSKGAGADTQYF. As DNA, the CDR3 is TGTGCCTGGAGTAAGGGGGCTGGGGCAGATACGCAGTATTTT.

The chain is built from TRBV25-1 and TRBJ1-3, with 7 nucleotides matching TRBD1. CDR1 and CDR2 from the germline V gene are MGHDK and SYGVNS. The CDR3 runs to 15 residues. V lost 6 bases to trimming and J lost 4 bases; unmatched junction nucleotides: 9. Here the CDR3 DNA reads TGTGCCAGCAGGGACCAACAGGGGCCCGGAAACACCATATATTTT. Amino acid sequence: CASRDQQGPGNTIYF.

The chain's CDR3 is CASAPVGGGVTGELFF. The CDR3, as DNA: TGTGCCAGCGCGCCCGTGGGCGGGGGTGTCACCGGGGAGCTGTTTTTT. The chain employs TRBV7-3 and TRBJ2-2, with 7 nucleotides matching TRBD2. The CDR3 runs 16 residues. After removal of 8 bases from V and 4 bases from J, the junction contained 13 bases not matched to a gene. From germline, CDR1 is SGHTA and CDR2 FQGTGA.

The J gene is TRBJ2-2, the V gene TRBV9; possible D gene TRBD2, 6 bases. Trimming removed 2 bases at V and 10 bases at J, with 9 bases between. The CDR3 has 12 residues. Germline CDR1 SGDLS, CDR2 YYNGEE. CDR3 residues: CASSVGGPELFF. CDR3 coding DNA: TGTGCCAGCAGCGTCGGGGGTCCGGAGCTGTTTTTT.

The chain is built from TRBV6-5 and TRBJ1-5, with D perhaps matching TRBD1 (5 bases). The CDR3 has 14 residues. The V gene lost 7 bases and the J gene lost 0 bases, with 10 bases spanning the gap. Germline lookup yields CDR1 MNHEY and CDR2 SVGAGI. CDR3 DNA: TGTGCCAGCATCACAAGGGGTAGCAATCAGCCCCAGCATTTT. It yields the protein CASITRGSNQPQHF.

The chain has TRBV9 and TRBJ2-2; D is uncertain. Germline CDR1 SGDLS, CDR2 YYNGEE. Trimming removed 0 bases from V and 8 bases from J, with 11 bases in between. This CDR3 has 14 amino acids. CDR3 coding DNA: TGTGCCAGCAGCGTAGCCCCAGTTCTGGGGGAGCTGTTTTTT. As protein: CASSVAPVLGELFF.

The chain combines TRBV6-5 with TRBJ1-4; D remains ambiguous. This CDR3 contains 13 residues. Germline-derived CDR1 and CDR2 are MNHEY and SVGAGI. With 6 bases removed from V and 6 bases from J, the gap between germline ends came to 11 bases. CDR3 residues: CASRQSGDEKLFF. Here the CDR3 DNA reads TGTGCCAGCAGGCAATCGGGAGATGAAAAACTGTTTTTT.